The 8 T cell receptor beta chains presented below share a single source sample, sequenced in a study of beta chain features in type 1 diabetes. General study findings and limits: Type 1 diabetes patients showed a moderate but significant shortening of TCRB CDR3s in all four CD4+ subsets.

Of the isolated RNA, all was reverse transcribed, and so the sequenced material was expressed TCRB transcripts. Sequenced by immunoSEQ multiplex PCR; TCRdb stores in-frame clones only, minus some. The sample comprises more than 300,000 clones, 9.3% of which are singletons, and less than 1.2% rests with the top ten. Their specific antigens are unknown. Sequenced sample: central memory CD4+ T cells from blood. The origin of the receptors is a man aged 25-45 years with type 1 diabetes.

V and J are TRBV20-1 and TRBJ2-4, with a weak D call TRBD2 (6 bases). CDR1 is DFQATT and CDR2 is SNEGSKA in the germline V gene (reference sequence). The CDR3 is 11 amino acids. V was shortened by 4 bases and J by 10 bases, with 11 bases between the two germline ends. CDR3 region: CSAKTGGIQYF. The CDR3 bases are TGCAGTGCTAAGACCGGGGGAATTCAGTACTTC.

The V gene is TRBV18, the J gene TRBJ2-3, with D uncertain. V gave up 4 bases and J gave up 0 bases, with 8 bases separating them. The germline gives CDR1 KGHSH, CDR2 LQKENI. This CDR3 has 14 residues. CDR3 region: CASSQYTSTDTQYF. DNA of the CDR3: TGTGCCAGCTCACAATATACTAGCACAGATACGCAGTATTTT.

This clone showed up just a few times. The chain is built from TRBV5-4 and TRBJ1-6, with 10 bases matching TRBD1. The V gene's germline CDR1 is SGHNT and CDR2 YYREEE (reference sequence). CDR3 size: 14 residues. Trimming took 4 bases from V and 10 from J; bases not matched to a gene: 5. The CDR3 nucleotides are TGTGCCAGCAGCGAACGGGACAGGGGATCACCCCTCCACTTT. Translation: CASSERDRGSPLHF.

The rearrangement links TRBV9 to TRBJ1-5; 7 nucleotides agree with TRBD1. V lost 0 bases and J lost 2; bases outside the gene matches: 5. This CDR3 has 16 amino acids. From germline, CDR1 is SGDLS and CDR2 YYNGEE. CDR3 DNA: TGTGCCAGCAGCGTAGGGGGGACAGATGGCAATCAGCCCCAGCATTTT. Translating gives CASSVGGTDGNQPQHF.

This clone was picked up a small number of times. The chain couples TRBV11-2 to TRBJ2-2; 9 nucleotides match TRBD1. The CDR3 contains 15 residues. V dropped 5 bases and J dropped 8; count of bases not matched to a gene: 9. Germline CDR1 is SGHAT and CDR2 is FQNNGV. For the CDR3, the DNA is TGTGCCAGCAGCCAGGACAGGGGCGTAGTAGGGGAGCTGTTTTTT. It translates to CASSQDRGVVGELFF.

This chain connects TRBV4-3 to TRBJ1-6; D remains ambiguous. V shed 0 bases and J shed 6 bases, with 18 bases lying between them. This CDR3 contains 18 residues. Germline values: CDR1 LGHNA, CDR2 YSLEER. Here the CDR3 DNA reads TGCGCCAGCAGCCAAGAATTGGTCCGAGGCTATCGTAATTCACCCCTCCACTTT. This translates into CASSQELVRGYRNSPLHF.

There are a few counts of this clone. The chain couples TRBV19 to TRBJ2-2; TRBD1 agrees at 10 bases. The V gene's germline CDR1 is LNHDA and CDR2 SQIVND (reference sequence). After removal of 8 bases from V and 6 bases from J, the junction contained 6 bases not matched to a gene. The CDR3 extends over 14 amino acids. DNA for the CDR3: TGTGCCAGTGAGACAGGGGGCATCGCCGGGGAGCTGTTTTTT. It codes for CASETGGIAGELFF.

This clone was seen a handful of times. This chain uses TRBV12-5 with TRBJ1-1; 10 bases agree with TRBD1. The CDR3 is 12 residues long. Germline V gene lookup returns CDR1 LGHNT and CDR2 FRNRAP. With V trimmed by 1 base and J by 11 bases, 1 base remained unmatched. The CDR3 DNA sequence: TGTGCTAGTGGTTTGGGACAGGGGGCCGCTTTCTTT. It codes for CASGLGQGAAFF.